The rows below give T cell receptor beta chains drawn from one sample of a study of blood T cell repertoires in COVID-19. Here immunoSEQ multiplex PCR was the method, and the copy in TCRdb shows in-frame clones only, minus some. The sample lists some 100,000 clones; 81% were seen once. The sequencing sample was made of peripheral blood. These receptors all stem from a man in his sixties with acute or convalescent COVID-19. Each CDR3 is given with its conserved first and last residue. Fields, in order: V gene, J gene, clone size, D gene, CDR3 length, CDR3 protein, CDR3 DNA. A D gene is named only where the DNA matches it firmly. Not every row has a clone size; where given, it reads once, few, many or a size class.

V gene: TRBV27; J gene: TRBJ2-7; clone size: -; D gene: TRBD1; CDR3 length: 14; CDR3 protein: CASSLSNRGDEQYF; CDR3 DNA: TGTGCCAGCAGTTTATCGAACAGGGGGGACGAGCAGTACTTC
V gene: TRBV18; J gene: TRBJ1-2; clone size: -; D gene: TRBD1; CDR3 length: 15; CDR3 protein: CASSPGTGSNYGYTF; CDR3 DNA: TGTGCCAGCTCACCGGGGACAGGGTCTAACTATGGCTACACCTTC
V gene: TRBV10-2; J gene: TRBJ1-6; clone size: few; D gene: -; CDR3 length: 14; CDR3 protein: CASSAGGLNSPLHF; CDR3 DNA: TGCGCCAGCAGTGCCGGGGGGCTTAATTCACCCCTCCACTTT
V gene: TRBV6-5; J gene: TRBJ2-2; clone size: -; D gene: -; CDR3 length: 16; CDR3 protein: CASSYFVGTGTGELFF; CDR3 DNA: TGTGCCAGCAGTTACTTTGTGGGGACTGGCACCGGGGAGCTGTTTTTT
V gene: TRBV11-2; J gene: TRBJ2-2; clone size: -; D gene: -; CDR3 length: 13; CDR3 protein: CASSLFSTGELFF; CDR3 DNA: TGTGCCAGCAGCTTATTTAGCACCGGGGAGCTGTTTTTT
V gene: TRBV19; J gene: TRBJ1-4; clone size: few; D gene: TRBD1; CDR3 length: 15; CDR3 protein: CASSDRGGTNEKLFF; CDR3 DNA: TGTGCCAGTAGTGACAGGGGTGGAACTAATGAAAAACTGTTTTTT
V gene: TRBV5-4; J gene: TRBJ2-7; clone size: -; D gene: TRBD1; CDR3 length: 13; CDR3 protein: CASSRGTGVEQYF; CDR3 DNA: TGTGCCAGCAGTCGAGGGACAGGGGTTGAGCAGTACTTC
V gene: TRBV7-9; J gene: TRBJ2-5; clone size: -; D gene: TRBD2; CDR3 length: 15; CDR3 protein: CASHIAGGFQETQYF; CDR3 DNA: TGTGCCAGCCATATAGCGGGAGGCTTCCAAGAGACCCAGTACTTC
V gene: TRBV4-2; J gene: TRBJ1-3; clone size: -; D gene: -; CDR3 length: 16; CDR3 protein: CASSQDLGHSGNTIYF; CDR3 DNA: TGTGCCAGCAGCCAAGATCTCGGTCACTCTGGAAACACCATATATTTT
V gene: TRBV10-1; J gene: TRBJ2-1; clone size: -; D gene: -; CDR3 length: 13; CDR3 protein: CASSLAQYNEQFF; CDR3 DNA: TGCGCCAGCAGTCTAGCCCAATACAATGAGCAGTTCTTC
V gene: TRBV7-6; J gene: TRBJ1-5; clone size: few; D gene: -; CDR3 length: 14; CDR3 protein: CASSLNAENQPQHF; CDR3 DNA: TGTGCCAGCAGCTTAAACGCAGAAAATCAGCCCCAGCATTTT
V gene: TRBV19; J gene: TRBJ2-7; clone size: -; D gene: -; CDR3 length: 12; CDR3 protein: CASKGFSYEQYF; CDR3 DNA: TGTGCCAGTAAGGGGTTCTCCTACGAGCAGTACTTC
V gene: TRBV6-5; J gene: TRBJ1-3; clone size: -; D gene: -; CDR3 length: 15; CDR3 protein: CASILTGGSGNTIYF; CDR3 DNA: TGTGCCAGCATTCTTACGGGGGGCTCTGGAAACACCATATATTTT
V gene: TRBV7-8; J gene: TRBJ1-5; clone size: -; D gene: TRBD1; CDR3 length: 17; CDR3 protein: CASSLALIGGTRQPQHF; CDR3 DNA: TGTGCCAGCAGCTTAGCCCTGATAGGGGGCACGCGTCAGCCCCAGCATTTT
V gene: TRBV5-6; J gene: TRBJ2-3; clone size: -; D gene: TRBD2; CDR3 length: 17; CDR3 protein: CASSSNRLAGWEDTQYF; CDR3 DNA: TGTGCCAGCAGCTCTAACAGACTAGCGGGGTGGGAGGATACGCAGTATTTT
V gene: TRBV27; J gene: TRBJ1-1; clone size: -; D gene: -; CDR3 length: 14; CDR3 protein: CASSLSGKNTEAFF; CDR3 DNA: TGTGCCAGCAGTTTATCCGGGAAGAACACTGAAGCTTTCTTT
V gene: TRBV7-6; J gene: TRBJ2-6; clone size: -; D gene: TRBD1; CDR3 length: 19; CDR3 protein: CASSLYRLGTGRNASVLTF; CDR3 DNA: TGTGCCAGCAGCCTGTACCGGTTGGGGACAGGGAGAAATGCAAGCGTCCTGACTTTC
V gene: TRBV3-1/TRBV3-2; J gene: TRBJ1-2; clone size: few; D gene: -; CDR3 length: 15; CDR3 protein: CASSHRRQTNYGYTF; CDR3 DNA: TGTGCCAGCAGCCACCGGAGGCAGACTAACTATGGCTACACCTTC
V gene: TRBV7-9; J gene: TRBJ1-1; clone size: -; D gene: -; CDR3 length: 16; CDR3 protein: CASSPGGARQLTEAFF; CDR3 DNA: TGTGCCAGCAGCCCTGGGGGGGCGCGGCAACTCACTGAAGCTTTCTTT
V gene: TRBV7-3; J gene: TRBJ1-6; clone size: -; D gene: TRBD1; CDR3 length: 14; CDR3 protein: CASSSTGFNSPLHF; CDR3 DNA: TGTGCCAGCAGCTCGACAGGGTTCAATTCACCCCTCCACTTT
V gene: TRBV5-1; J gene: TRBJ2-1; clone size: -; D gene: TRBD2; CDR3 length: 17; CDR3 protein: CASSVELAGASYNEQFF; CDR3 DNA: TGCGCCAGCAGCGTAGAGTTAGCGGGAGCCTCCTACAATGAGCAGTTCTTC
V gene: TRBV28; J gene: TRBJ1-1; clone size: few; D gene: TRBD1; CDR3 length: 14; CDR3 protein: CASSSTGGNTEAFF; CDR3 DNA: TGTGCCAGCAGTTCTACAGGGGGGAACACTGAAGCTTTCTTT
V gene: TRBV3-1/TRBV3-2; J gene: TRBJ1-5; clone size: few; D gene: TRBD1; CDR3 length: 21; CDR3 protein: CASSPSTRRSGGEICNQPQHF; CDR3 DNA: TGTGCCAGCAGCCCAAGTACCCGGAGATCAGGGGGCGAGATATGCAATCAGCCCCAGCATTTT
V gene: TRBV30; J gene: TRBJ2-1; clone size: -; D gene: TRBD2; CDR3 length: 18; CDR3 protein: CAWRTLAGGLSSYNEQFF; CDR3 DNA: TGTGCCTGGAGGACTCTAGCGGGGGGACTGAGCTCCTACAATGAGCAGTTCTTC
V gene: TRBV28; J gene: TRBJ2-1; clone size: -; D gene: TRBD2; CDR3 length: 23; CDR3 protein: CASSPTARSTGVSSGGYYNEQFF; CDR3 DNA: TGTGCCAGCAGTCCTACTGCAAGATCCACAGGGGTGTCTAGCGGGGGCTATTACAATGAGCAGTTCTTC
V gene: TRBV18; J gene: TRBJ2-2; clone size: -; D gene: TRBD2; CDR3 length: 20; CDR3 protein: CASSPMLRVAGPSNTGELFF; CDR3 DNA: TGTGCCAGCTCACCCATGTTAAGGGTAGCGGGGCCGTCGAACACCGGGGAGCTGTTTTTT
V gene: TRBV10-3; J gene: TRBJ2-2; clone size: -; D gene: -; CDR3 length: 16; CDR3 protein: CAISQGTASNTGELFF; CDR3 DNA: TGTGCCATCAGCCAGGGTACGGCTTCGAACACCGGGGAGCTGTTTTTT
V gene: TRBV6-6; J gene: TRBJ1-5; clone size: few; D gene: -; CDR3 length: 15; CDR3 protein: CASSFQSGSNQPQHF; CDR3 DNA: TGTGCCAGCAGTTTCCAGTCCGGGAGCAATCAGCCCCAGCATTTT
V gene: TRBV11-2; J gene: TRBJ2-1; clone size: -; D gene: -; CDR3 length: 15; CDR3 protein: CASSLGTDSYNEQFF; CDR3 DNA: TGTGCCAGCAGCTTAGGGACAGACTCCTACAATGAGCAGTTCTTC
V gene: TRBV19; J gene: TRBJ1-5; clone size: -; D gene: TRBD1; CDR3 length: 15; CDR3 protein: CASRSAQGGNQPQHF; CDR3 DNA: TGTGCCAGTAGATCAGCACAGGGGGGAAATCAGCCCCAGCATTTT
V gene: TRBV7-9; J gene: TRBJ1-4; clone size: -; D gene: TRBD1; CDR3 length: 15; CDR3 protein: CASSPLTGAGLKLFF; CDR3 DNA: TGTGCCAGCAGCCCACTGACAGGGGCAGGATTGAAACTGTTTTTT
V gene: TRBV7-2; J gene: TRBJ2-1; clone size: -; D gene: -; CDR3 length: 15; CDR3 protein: CASSLAFISYNEQFF; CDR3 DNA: TGTGCCAGCAGCTTAGCGTTCATCTCCTACAATGAGCAGTTCTTC